The 30 T cell receptor beta chains presented below share a single source sample, sequenced in a study of CD8+CD57+ T cells in acquired aplastic anemia. Using genomic DNA as the template, TCR beta VDJ and CDR3 profiling was carried out. Each CDR3 protein is one row after TCRdb ran MiXCR on the reads. The table includes 250,000 or so distinct CDR3 sequences, more than 45% detected once. Sequenced patients had shown CD8+CD57+ cell expansion by flow cytometry. Sequenced sample: sorted CD4+, CD8+, or CD8+CD57+ T cells (not recorded which) from PBMCs. These receptor sequences come from a human donor with aplastic anemia.

This clonotype occurred many times. V gene TRBV4-1 combines with J gene TRBJ1-1, with D perhaps TRBD1 (5 bases). V was trimmed by 0 bases and J by 3 bases, leaving 8 bases between them. The germline V gene encodes CDR1 MGHRA and CDR2 YSYEKL. The length of the CDR3 is 14 residues. The CDR3 is CASSQDRGDTEAFF. CDR3 coding DNA: TGCGCCAGCAGCCAAGATCGGGGGGACACTGAAGCTTTCTTT.

This clonotype was observed many times. The V and J genes are TRBV7-9 and TRBJ2-5, with D possibly matching TRBD1 (6 bases). This CDR3 is 15 amino acids long. V was trimmed by 6 bases and J by 4 bases, leaving 18 bases between them. CDR1 and CDR2 (germline): SEHNR, FQNEAQ (reference sequence). CDR3 sequence reads: CASRPLQGWGETQYF. Written as DNA, the CDR3 is TGTGCCAGCAGACCATTACAGGGATGGGGAGAGACCCAGTACTTC.

The chain couples TRBV20-1 to TRBJ2-7; the D is unclear. Trimming shortened V by 0 bases and J by 3 bases, and 6 bases separated the two germline ends. From germline, CDR1 is DFQATT and CDR2 SNEGSKA (reference sequence). The length of the CDR3 is 12 residues. The CDR3 here is CSARDRSYEQYF. In DNA, the CDR3 is TGCAGTGCTAGAGATCGGAGCTACGAGCAGTACTTC.

The chain combines TRBV19 with TRBJ2-3; the D gene is possibly TRBD1 (6 bases). The germline CDR1 and CDR2 sequences are LNHDA and SQIVND (reference sequence). The CDR3 is made up of 15 amino acids. Trimming cost V 0 bases and J 4 bases, with 11 bases left between them. This chain's CDR3 is CASSIDAGEADTQYF. The CDR3 DNA sequence: TGTGCCAGTAGTATAGACGCAGGGGAAGCAGATACGCAGTATTTT.

In regard to this clonotype: With a much larger clone just one base away, this may be a read error. This chain uses TRBV5-1 with TRBJ1-2, with a weak D call TRBD1 (6 bases). This CDR3 has 12 amino acids. Germline values: CDR1 SGHRS, CDR2 YFSETQ. The V end was cut by 0 bases, the J end by 8 bases, with 8 bases between. CDR3 sequence (DNA): TGCGCCAGCAGCTTGGTCAGGGGAGGCTACACCTTC. This codes for CASSLVRGGYTF. Looking up the rest from reference TRBV5-1 and TRBJ1-2 gives the full variable domain: KAGVTQTPRYLIKTRGQQVTLSCSPISGHRSVSWYQQTPGQGLQFLFEYFSETQRNKGNFPGRFSGRQFSNSRSEMNVSTLELGDSALYLCASSLVRGGYTFGSGTRLTVV.

This clonotype occurred once. The V and J genes are TRBV2 and TRBJ2-1; possibly TRBD1 or TRBD2 for D (5 bases each). The V end was cut by 6 bases, the J end by 5 bases, with 8 bases between. This CDR3 is built from 12 residues. The germline V gene encodes CDR1 SNHLY and CDR2 FYNNEI. The CDR3 sequence: CASSVGDNEQFF. Written as DNA, the CDR3 is TGTGCCAGCAGCGTGGGGGACAATGAGCAGTTCTTC.

The chain recombines TRBV2 with TRBJ2-7; TRBD2 aligns across 11 bases. In germline, CDR1 is SNHLY, CDR2 FYNNEI. The CDR3 totals 15 residues. The junction had 10 bases not matched to a gene; V was cut back by 7 bases and J by 5 bases. Here the CDR3 DNA reads TGTGCCAGCACCTGGACAGGGACTAGCGGTGACGAGCAGTACTTC. Its protein is CASTWTGTSGDEQYF.

This clonotype was seen repeatedly, ten times or more. The chain recombines TRBV7-3 with TRBJ1-1, with 9 nucleotides matching TRBD1. This CDR3 region has 16 residues. Germline values: CDR1 SGHTA, CDR2 FQGTGA. The trim removed 1 base at V and 2 bases at J, leaving 5 bases unmatched. The DNA of the CDR3 is TGTGCCAGCAGCTTAAGCAACAGGGGGCACAACACTGAAGCTTTCTTT. Its protein product is CASSLSNRGHNTEAFF.

V gene TRBV7-8 combines with J gene TRBJ1-2; 7 positions match TRBD1. The V segment lost 3 bases and the J segment 12 bases; nucleotides outside the gene matches: 10. This CDR3 comprises 13 residues. The V gene's germline CDR1 is SGHVS and CDR2 FQNEAQ. In DNA form, the CDR3 reads TGTGCCAGCAGCTTCGACAGGGAAAGTGGAAACACCTTC. It encodes CASSFDRESGNTF.

This clonotype came up a few times. Given a much more abundant clone one base away, this may be a read error. This CDR3 is missing its conserved last phenylalanine or tryptophan, likely due to a read error. CDR3 amino acids: CASTPGSNEQFL. In nucleotides, the CDR3 is TGTGCCAGCACCCCGGGATCCAATGAGCAGTTCCTC. This chain links TRBV11-1 with TRBJ2-1, with D maybe TRBD2 (5 bases). The ends were cut back, 7 bases at V and 6 bases at J, with 10 bases in the middle. There are 12 residues in the CDR3. The germline V gene has CDR1 SGHAT and CDR2 FQDESV (reference sequence).

This clonotype came up many times. V gene TRBV7-9 combines with J gene TRBJ2-7; TRBD1 agrees at 12 bases. This CDR3 region has 14 residues. V trimming: 5 bases; J trimming: 6 bases; junction bases outside the gene matches: 5. Germline-derived CDR1 and CDR2 are SEHNR and FQNEAQ (reference sequence). Written as DNA, the CDR3 is TGTGCCAGCAGCCGCCGGGACAGGGGGCCCGAGCAGTACTTC. Translated: CASSRRDRGPEQYF. The full variable domain, with the rest looked up from reference TRBV7-9 and TRBJ2-7, is DTGVSQNPRHKITKRGQNVTFRCDPISEHNRLYWYRQTLGQGPEFLTYFQNEAQLEKSRLLSDRFSAERPKGSFSTLEIQRTEQGDSAMYLCASSRRDRGPEQYFGPGTRLTVT.

This sequence joins TRBV9 and TRBJ2-3; D may be TRBD2 (5 bases). The V gene lost 3 bases and the J gene lost 0 bases, with 8 bases spanning the gap. Germline CDR1 SGDLS, CDR2 YYNGEE. The CDR3 runs to 14 residues. The CDR3 region has the DNA TGTGCCAGCAGCGAAGCGGCTAGCACAGATACGCAGTATTTT. This encodes CASSEAASTDTQYF.

This sequence joins TRBV15 and TRBJ2-2; 7 bases align to TRBD1. This CDR3 has 13 residues. From germline, CDR1 is LNHNV and CDR2 YYDKDF (reference sequence). V gave up 11 bases and J gave up 7 bases; unmatched junction bases: 10. In DNA form, the CDR3 reads TGTGCCCCCCCAGACAGGGTAGGCGGGGAGCTGTTTTTT. Translating gives CAPPDRVGGELFF.

This chain links TRBV7-8 with TRBJ1-2; D might be TRBD1 (5 bases). V was shortened by 5 bases and J by 4 bases, with 17 bases between the two germline ends. There are 15 residues in the CDR3. Looked up from germline, CDR1 is SGHVS and CDR2 is FQNEAQ. CDR3 DNA sequence: TGTGCCAGCAGCCCCAGGGCAGGGTTTGTCTATGGCTACACCTTC. Its protein product is CASSPRAGFVYGYTF.

This chain links TRBV7-9 with TRBJ1-6; D might be TRBD1 (6 bases). Looked up from germline, CDR1 is SEHNR and CDR2 is FQNEAQ (reference sequence). This CDR3 contains 14 residues. The V end was cut by 3 bases, the J end by 8 bases, with 11 bases between. CDR3 in DNA: TGTGCCAGCAGCTTTGGGACAATCGATTCACCCCTCCACTTT. Its translation is CASSFGTIDSPLHF.

This clonotype occurred many times. This sequence joins TRBV4-2 and TRBJ2-1; maybe TRBD2 (5 bases). This CDR3 comprises 14 residues. V dropped 3 bases and J dropped 8 bases, with 14 bases sitting between them. Germline loops: CDR1 LGHNA, CDR2 YNFKEQ. CDR3 sequence (DNA): TGTGCCAGCAGCCATCCTGGTCGAGGGCATGAGCAGTTCTTC. Protein: CASSHPGRGHEQFF.

This sequence joins TRBV24-1 and TRBJ2-1, with 8 bases identical to TRBD2. The CDR3 is 15 amino acids. Looked up from germline, CDR1 is KGHDR and CDR2 is SFDVKD. Unmatched junction bases numbered 8, after V lost 7 bases and J lost 4 bases. The CDR3 nucleotides are TGTGCCACCAGAGCCGGGGGGGCCGGATACAATGAGCAGTTCTTC. This gives the protein CATRAGGAGYNEQFF.

The chain joins TRBV27 to TRBJ2-7; D tentatively fits TRBD1 or TRBD2 (5 bases each). Germline V gene data show CDR1 as MNHEY and CDR2 as SMNVEV (reference sequence). This CDR3 is built from 13 residues. Trimming left V 5 bases short and J 5 bases short, with 13 bases between. The CDR3 protein is CASSPARGHEQYF. The CDR3 nucleotides read TGTGCCAGCAGTCCGGCCCGGGGCCACGAGCAGTACTTC.

The V and J genes are TRBV10-3 and TRBJ2-1, with TRBD2 matching over 9 bases. The CDR3 has 15 residues. After removal of 3 bases from V and 3 bases from J, the junction contained 3 bases not matched to a gene. CDR1 is ENHRY and CDR2 is SYGVKD in the germline V gene. The CDR3 is CAISDSGGGYNEQFF. CDR3 DNA sequence: TGTGCCATCAGTGATAGCGGGGGAGGCTACAATGAGCAGTTCTTC.

This clonotype was found many times. The chain links TRBV5-1 to TRBJ1-6; D gene uncertain. The germline CDR1 and CDR2 sequences are SGHRS and YFSETQ. The CDR3 consists of 15 residues. Trimming removed 0 bases from V and 3 bases from J, with 7 bases in between. CDR3 protein: CASSLDKNYNSPLHF. The CDR3 bases are TGCGCCAGCAGCTTGGACAAGAACTATAATTCACCCCTCCACTTT.

This clonotype was counted a single time. The chain uses TRBV20-1 and TRBJ1-1; 7 bases are a match to TRBD1. J was trimmed by 3 bases and V by 6 bases; bases with no gene match: 7. Germline V gives CDR1 DFQATT, CDR2 SNEGSKA (reference sequence). The CDR3 is made up of 13 amino acids. CDR3 sequence (DNA): TGCAGTGCGCCACAGGGGAAGGACACTGAAGCTTTCTTT. Translation: CSAPQGKDTEAFF.

This clonotype was observed at least ten times. V is TRBV7-9 and J is TRBJ2-1; 7 bases are a match to TRBD2. Losses at the gene ends were 8 bases for V and 6 bases for J; bases not matched to a gene: 4. The germline CDR1 and CDR2 sequences are SEHNR and FQNEAQ (reference sequence). The CDR3 is 12 residues long. In nucleotides, the CDR3 is TGTGCCAGCCCCGGGGGGAGCAATGAGCAGTTCTTC. It specifies CASPGGSNEQFF. Combining the CDR3 with reference TRBV7-9 and TRBJ2-1 gives the whole variable domain DTGVSQNPRHKITKRGQNVTFRCDPISEHNRLYWYRQTLGQGPEFLTYFQNEAQLEKSRLLSDRFSAERPKGSFSTLEIQRTEQGDSAMYLCASPGGSNEQFFGPGTRLTVL.

This chain joins TRBV7-2 and TRBJ2-7, with D perhaps TRBD2 (5 bases). This CDR3 contains 13 residues. Trimming removed 5 bases from V and 3 bases from J, with 11 bases in between. The germline CDR1 and CDR2 sequences are SGHTA and FQGNSA. The CDR3 DNA sequence: TGTGCCAGCAGCACACGCCGGGACTACGAGCAGTACTTC. Its protein is CASSTRRDYEQYF.

The V and J genes are TRBV24-1 and TRBJ1-2; 8 nucleotides match TRBD1. The CDR3 spans 14 residues. V dropped 6 bases and J dropped 0; count of bases not matched to a gene: 2. Per germline, CDR1 KGHDR and CDR2 SFDVKD. Here the CDR3 reads CATSTGGSNYGYTF. The CDR3 DNA reads TGTGCCACCAGTACAGGGGGATCTAACTATGGCTACACCTTC.

The chain links TRBV6-4 to TRBJ1-2; the D is unclear. This CDR3 contains 15 residues. Germline loops: CDR1 MRHNA, CDR2 SNTAGT. Between the trimmed V and J ends, which lost 10 bases and 6 bases, there was a span of 24 bases. Here the CDR3 reads CATGGSLAGNNGYTF. The CDR3 DNA reads TGTGCCACCGGCGGTAGTCTAGCGGGGAACAATGGCTACACCTTC.

The chain joins TRBV20-1 to TRBJ1-1, with D possibly being TRBD1 (6 bases). Trimming removed 4 bases at V and 7 bases at J, with 13 bases between. Germline CDR1 reads DFQATT; CDR2 reads SNEGSKA (reference sequence). CDR3 length: 12 amino acids. Here the CDR3 DNA reads TGCAGTGCTACTCAGGGGTACATTGAAGCTTTCTTT. It codes for CSATQGYIEAFF.

Ten or more counts support this clonotype. This chain uses TRBV6-6 with TRBJ2-2; D unresolved. CDR1 is MNHNY, CDR2 SVGAGI, per germline (reference sequence). CDR3 length: 13 residues. V gave up 0 bases and J gave up 5 bases, with 4 bases separating them. The CDR3 loop reads CASSYSLTGELFF. The DNA for the CDR3 is TGTGCCAGCAGTTACTCGCTTACCGGGGAGCTGTTTTTT.

This clonotype appeared a single time. The chain combines TRBV20-1 with TRBJ2-7; no definite D call. Germline V gene data show CDR1 as DFQATT and CDR2 as SNEGSKA (reference sequence). Trimming took off 0 bases at V and 9 bases at J, with 9 bases between the two ends. The CDR3 sequence is 11 residues long. The CDR3 DNA reads TGCAGTGCTAGAGATGCCGAGCGGCAGTACTTC. Translation: CSARDAERQYF.

The V gene is TRBV19, the J gene TRBJ1-1; D is uncertain. Germline V CDR1 and CDR2: LNHDA, SQIVND (reference sequence). Trimming pared 4 bases from V and 1 base from J, leaving 10 bases between. The CDR3 runs 14 residues. CDR3 amino acids: CASSTWMENTEAFF. CDR3 nucleotide sequence: TGTGCCAGTAGTACCTGGATGGAGAACACTGAAGCTTTCTTT.

The chain couples TRBV20-1 to TRBJ2-1, with a tentative D call TRBD1 (6 bases). Germline V gene sequence: CDR1 DFQATT, CDR2 SNEGSKA (reference sequence). The CDR3 length is 13 residues. Trimming removed 6 bases at V and 6 bases at J, with 15 bases between. CDR3 residues: CSATGGGVNEQFF. The CDR3 bases are TGCAGTGCGACAGGCGGTGGTGTCAATGAGCAGTTCTTC.